This T cell receptor (beta chain) was identified during a study of OX40 agonist ivuxolimab in advanced cancers. The V and J ends lost 3 bases and 0 bases respectively, with 8 bases between them. The CDR3 runs 15 residues. Looked up from germline, CDR1 is LNHNV and CDR2 is YYDKDF (reference sequence). The protocol was immunoSEQ multiplex PCR, while the TCRdb copy is restricted to in-frame clones and leaves out a portion. This sample has approximately 11,000 clones, with around 80% found just once. The sequence was obtained from an adult with an advanced solid tumor such as melanoma, head and neck, liver or kidney cancer. The V gene is TRBV15, the J gene TRBJ2-2; the D gene is possibly TRBD1 (5 bases). The source was CD4+ or CD8+ T cells sorted from blood, collected in a trial of the OX40 agonist ivuxolimab. In DNA, the CDR3 is TGTGCCACCAGCAGGGACAACTCGAACACCGGGGAGCTGTTTTTT. It translates to CATSRDNSNTGELFF.